This T cell receptor (beta chain) comes out of a study of cytomegalovirus exposure and HLA in healthy donors. The PCR contained 60 Vbeta and 13 Jbeta primers. Profiled with immunoSEQ multiplex PCR; TCRdb holds only in-frame clones, not every one. The sample consists of roughly 190,000 clones, around 83% of them appearing once. Deletions cut 3 bases from V and 4 bases from J, with 10 bases between. Germline CDR1 and CDR2: LNHNV and YYDKDF (reference sequence). This CDR3 has 15 amino acids. Sequenced: PBMCs. The receptor was isolated from a man aged 35-49 years in good health and CMV-seropositive. V is TRBV15 and J is TRBJ2-6; possibly TRBD1 for D (6 bases). CDR3: CATSSQGYGANVLTF. CDR3 DNA sequence: TGTGCCACCAGCAGCCAGGGGTACGGGGCCAACGTCCTGACTTTC. Full variable domain (rest looked up from reference TRBV15 and TRBJ2-6): DAMVIQNPRYQVTQFGKPVTLSCSQTLNHNVMYWYQQKSSQAPKLLFHYYDKDFNNEADTPDNFQSRRPNTSFCFLDIRSPGLGDTAMYLCATSSQGYGANVLTFGAGSRLTVL.